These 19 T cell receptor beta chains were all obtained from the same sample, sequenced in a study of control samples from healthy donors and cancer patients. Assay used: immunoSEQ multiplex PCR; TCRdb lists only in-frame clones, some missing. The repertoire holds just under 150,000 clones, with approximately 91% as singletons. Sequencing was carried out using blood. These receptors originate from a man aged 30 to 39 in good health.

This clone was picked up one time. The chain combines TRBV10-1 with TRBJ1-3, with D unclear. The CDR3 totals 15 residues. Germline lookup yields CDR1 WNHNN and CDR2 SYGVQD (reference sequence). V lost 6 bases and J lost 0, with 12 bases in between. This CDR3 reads CASRSQWSSGNTIYF. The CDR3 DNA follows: TGCGCCAGCAGATCACAGTGGAGCTCTGGAAACACCATATATTTT.

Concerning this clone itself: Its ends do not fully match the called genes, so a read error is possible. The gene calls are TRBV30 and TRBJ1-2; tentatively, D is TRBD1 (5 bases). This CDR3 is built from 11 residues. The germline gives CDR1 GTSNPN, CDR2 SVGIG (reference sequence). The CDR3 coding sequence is TGTGCCTGGAGTGAGGAAAGGGACGCAAACTTC. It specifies CAWSEERDANF.

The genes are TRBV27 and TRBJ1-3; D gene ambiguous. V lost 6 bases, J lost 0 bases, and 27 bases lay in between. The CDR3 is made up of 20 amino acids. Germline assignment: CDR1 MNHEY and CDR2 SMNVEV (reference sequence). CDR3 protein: CASSSTRMGRGFSSGNTIYF. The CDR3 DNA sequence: TGTGCCAGCAGCTCGACCCGCATGGGCCGCGGCTTTAGCTCTGGAAACACCATATATTTT.

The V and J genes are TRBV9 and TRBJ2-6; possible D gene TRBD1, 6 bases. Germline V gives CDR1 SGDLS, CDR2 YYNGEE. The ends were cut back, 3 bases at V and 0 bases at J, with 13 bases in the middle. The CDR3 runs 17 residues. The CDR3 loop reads CASSGGTYDSGANVLTF. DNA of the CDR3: TGTGCCAGCAGCGGGGGGACATACGACTCTGGGGCCAACGTCCTGACTTTC. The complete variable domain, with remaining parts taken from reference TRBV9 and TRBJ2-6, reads DSGVTQTPKHLITATGQRVTLRCSPRSGDLSVYWYQQSLDQGLQFLIQYYNGEERAKGNILERFSAQQFPDLHSELNLSSLELGDSALYFCASSGGTYDSGANVLTFGAGSRLTVL.

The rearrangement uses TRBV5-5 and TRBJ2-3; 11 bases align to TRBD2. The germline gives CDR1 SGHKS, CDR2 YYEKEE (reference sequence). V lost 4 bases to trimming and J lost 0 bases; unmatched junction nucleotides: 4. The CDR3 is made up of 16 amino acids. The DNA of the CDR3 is TGTGCCAGCAGCGCGAGACTAGCGGGGAGCACAGATACGCAGTATTTT. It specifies CASSARLAGSTDTQYF.

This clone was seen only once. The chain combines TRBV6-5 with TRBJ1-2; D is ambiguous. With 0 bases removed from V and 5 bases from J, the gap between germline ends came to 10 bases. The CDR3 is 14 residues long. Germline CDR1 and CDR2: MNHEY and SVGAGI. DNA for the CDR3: TGTGCCAGCAGTTACTCGGTTACCAGTTATGGCTACACCTTC. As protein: CASSYSVTSYGYTF.

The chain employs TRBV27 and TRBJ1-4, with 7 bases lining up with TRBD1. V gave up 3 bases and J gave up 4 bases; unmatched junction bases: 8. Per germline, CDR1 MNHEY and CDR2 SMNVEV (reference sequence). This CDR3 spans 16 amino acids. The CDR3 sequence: CASSFRTGDLNEKLFF. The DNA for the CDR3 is TGTGCCAGCAGTTTCCGGACAGGAGACCTTAATGAAAAACTGTTTTTT.

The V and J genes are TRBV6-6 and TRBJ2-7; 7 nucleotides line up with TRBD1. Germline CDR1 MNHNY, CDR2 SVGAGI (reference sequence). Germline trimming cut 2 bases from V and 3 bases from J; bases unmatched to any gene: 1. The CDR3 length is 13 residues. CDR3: CASSYTGDYEQYF. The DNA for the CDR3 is TGTGCCAGCAGTTACACAGGGGACTACGAGCAGTACTTC.

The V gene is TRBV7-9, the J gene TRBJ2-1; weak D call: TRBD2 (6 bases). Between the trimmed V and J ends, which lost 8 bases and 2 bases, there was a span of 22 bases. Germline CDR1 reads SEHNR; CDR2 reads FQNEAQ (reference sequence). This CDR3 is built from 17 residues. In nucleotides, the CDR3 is TGTGCCAGCCCAGCCAACAACCGGGGCGGGGCCTACAATGAGCAGTTCTTC. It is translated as CASPANNRGGAYNEQFF. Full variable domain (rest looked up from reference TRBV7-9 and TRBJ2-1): DTGVSQNPRHKITKRGQNVTFRCDPISEHNRLYWYRQTLGQGPEFLTYFQNEAQLEKSRLLSDRFSAERPKGSFSTLEIQRTEQGDSAMYLCASPANNRGGAYNEQFFGPGTRLTVL.

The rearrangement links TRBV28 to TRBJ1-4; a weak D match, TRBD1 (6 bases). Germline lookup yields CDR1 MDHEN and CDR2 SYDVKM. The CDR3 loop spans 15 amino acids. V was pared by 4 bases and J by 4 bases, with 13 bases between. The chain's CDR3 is CASSWVRGGNEKLFF. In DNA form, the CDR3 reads TGTGCCAGCAGTTGGGTCAGGGGAGGTAATGAAAAACTGTTTTTT.

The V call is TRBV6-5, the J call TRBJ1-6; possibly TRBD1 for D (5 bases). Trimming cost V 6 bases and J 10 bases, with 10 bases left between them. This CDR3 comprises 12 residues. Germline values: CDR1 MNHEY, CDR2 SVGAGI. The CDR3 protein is CASSQGRSPLHF. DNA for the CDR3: TGTGCCAGCAGCCAGGGAAGGTCACCCCTCCACTTT.

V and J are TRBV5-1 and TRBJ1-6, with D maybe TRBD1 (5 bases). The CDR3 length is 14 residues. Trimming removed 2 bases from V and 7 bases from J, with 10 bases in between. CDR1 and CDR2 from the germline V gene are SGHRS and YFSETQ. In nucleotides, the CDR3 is TGCGCCAGCAGCTTCGCAGGGAAGAATTCACCCCTCCACTTT. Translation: CASSFAGKNSPLHF.

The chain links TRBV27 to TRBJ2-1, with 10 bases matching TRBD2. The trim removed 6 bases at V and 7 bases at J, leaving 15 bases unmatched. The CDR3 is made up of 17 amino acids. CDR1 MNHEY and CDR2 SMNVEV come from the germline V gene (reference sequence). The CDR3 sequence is CASSLRPAGGPGNEQFF. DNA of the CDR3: TGTGCCAGCAGCCTACGACCAGCGGGGGGGCCGGGGAATGAGCAGTTCTTC.

In nucleotides, the CDR3 is TGTGCCAGCAGCCAAGTCAGGGGGAGGAACATTCAGTACTTC. Protein sequence: CASSQVRGRNIQYF. The chain employs TRBV3-1 (or the pseudogene TRBV3-2) and TRBJ2-4, with D possibly TRBD1 on 7 matching bases. The CDR3 totals 14 residues. V gave up 1 base and J gave up 7 bases, with 11 bases separating them. Germline V gene sequence: CDR1 LGHDT, CDR2 YNNKEL (reference sequence).

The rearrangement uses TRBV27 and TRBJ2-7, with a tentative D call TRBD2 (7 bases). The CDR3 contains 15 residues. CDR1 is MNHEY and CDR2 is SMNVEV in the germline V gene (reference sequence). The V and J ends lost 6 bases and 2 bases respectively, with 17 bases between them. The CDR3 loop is CASRSPEGGTYEQYF. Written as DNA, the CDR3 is TGTGCCAGCAGATCGCCTGAGGGGGGGACCTACGAGCAGTACTTC.

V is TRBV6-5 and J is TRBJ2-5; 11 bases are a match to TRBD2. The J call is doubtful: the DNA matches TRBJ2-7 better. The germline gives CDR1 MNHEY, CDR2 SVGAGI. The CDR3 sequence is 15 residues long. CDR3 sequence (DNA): TGTGCCAGCAGCCGATATAGCGGGGGGGCCTACGAGCAGTACTTC. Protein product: CASSRYSGGAYEQYF.

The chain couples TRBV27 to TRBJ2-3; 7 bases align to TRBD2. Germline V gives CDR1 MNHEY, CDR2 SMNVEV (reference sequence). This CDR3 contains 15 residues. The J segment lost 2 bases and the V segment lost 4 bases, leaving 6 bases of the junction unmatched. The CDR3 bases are TGTGCCAGCAGTTCCTCGGCGGGGGTCACAGATACGCAGTATTTT. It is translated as CASSSSAGVTDTQYF.

The CDR3 coding sequence is TGTGCCAGCAGCCGCTCGGACAGGGGCTCCTACGAGCAGTACTTC. Its translation is CASSRSDRGSYEQYF. The V and J genes are TRBV7-9 and TRBJ2-7; TRBD1 matches at 9 bases. After removal of 5 bases from V and 0 bases from J, the junction contained 5 bases not matched to a gene. CDR1 is SEHNR, CDR2 FQNEAQ, per germline (reference sequence). The CDR3 extends over 15 amino acids.

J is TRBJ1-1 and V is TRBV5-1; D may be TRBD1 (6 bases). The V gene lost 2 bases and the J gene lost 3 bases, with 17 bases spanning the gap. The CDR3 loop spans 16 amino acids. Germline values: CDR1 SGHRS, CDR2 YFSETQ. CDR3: CASSFRRGGVDTEAFF. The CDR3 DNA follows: TGCGCCAGCAGCTTCCGGAGGGGGGGTGTGGACACTGAAGCTTTCTTT.